There are a few counts of the clone carrying this TCR beta chain. The data are from a study of patients and donors after allogeneic stem cell transplantation. TCRdb re-called the RT-PCR reads through MiXCR, storing one row per CDR3 protein. The sample yields some 880,000 distinct CDR3 sequences, over 15% seen once. After removal of 4 bases from V and 0 bases from J, the junction contained 3 bases not matched to a gene. CDR3 length: 15 amino acids. Germline CDR1 reads LGHNA; CDR2 reads YSLEER. V usage is TRBV4-3 and J usage is TRBJ1-3, with 7 bases identical to TRBD1. Sequenced: blood, either unsorted or a sorted T cell fraction (not recorded which). This clonotype was obtained from a human donor who was either an allogeneic HSCT recipient or a stem cell or donor lymphocyte infusion donor (not recorded which). It is not recorded whose cells these are; they may come from a transplant donor. The CDR3 reads CASSLGTDSGNTIYF. DNA for the CDR3: TGCGCCAGCAGCCTCGGGACAGACTCTGGAAACACCATATATTTT.